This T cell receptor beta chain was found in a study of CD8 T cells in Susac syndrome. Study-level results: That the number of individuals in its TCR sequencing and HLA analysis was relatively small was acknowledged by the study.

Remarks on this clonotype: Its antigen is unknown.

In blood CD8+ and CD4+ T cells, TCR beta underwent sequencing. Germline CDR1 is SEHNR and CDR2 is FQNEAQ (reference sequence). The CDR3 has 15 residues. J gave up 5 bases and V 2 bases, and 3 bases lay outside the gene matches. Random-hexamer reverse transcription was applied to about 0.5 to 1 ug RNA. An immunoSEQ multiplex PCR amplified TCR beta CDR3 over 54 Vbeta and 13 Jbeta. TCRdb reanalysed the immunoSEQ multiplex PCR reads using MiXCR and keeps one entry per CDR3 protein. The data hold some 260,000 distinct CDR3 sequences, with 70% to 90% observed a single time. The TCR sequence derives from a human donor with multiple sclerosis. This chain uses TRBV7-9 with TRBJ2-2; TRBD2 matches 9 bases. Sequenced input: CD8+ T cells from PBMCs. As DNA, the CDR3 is TGTGCCAGCAGCTTATCTAGCGGGGCAACCGGGGAGCTGTTTTTT. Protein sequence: CASSLSSGATGELFF.